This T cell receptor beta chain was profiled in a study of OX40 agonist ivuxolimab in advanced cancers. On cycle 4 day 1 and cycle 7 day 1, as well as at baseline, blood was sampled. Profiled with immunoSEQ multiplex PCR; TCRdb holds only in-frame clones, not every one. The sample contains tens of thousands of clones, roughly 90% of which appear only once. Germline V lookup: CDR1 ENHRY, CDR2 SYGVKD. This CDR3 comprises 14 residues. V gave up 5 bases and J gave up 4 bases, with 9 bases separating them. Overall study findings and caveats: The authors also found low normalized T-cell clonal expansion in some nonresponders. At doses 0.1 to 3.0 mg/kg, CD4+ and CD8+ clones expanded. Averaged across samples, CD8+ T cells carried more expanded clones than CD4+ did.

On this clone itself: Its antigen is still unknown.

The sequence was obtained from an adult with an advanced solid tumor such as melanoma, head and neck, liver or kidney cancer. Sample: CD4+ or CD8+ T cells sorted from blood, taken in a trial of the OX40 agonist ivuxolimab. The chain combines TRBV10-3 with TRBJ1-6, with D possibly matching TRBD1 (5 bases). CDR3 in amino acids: CAISWDRYNSPLHF. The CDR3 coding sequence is TGTGCCATCAGTTGGGACCGATATAATTCACCCCTCCACTTT.